Presented here are 6 T cell receptor beta chains from one specimen sequenced in a study of T cell responses to AZD1222 COVID-19 vaccine. Here immunoSEQ multiplex PCR was the method, and the copy in TCRdb shows in-frame clones only, minus some. The table has more than 85,000 clones, 88% seen once; the top ten hold about 13%. Specimen: peripheral blood, collected on day 0 of MenACWY control vaccination. The receptors here all came from an adult in good health.

This clone appeared a few times. The chain links TRBV18 to TRBJ1-1; 9 bases line up with TRBD1. There are 16 residues in the CDR3. Trimming cost V 3 bases and J 1 base; bases outside gene matches: 6. Looked up from germline, CDR1 is KGHSH and CDR2 is LQKENI. The CDR3 sequence: CASSPDRGRGNTEAFF. The CDR3 DNA reads TGTGCCAGCTCACCGGACAGGGGTAGGGGGAACACTGAAGCTTTCTTT. Drawing the rest from reference TRBV18 and TRBJ1-1, the complete variable domain is NAGVMQNPRHLVRRRGQEARLRCSPMKGHSHVYWYRQLPEEGLKFMVYLQKENIIDESGMPKERFSAEFPKEGPSILRIQQVVRGDSAAYFCASSPDRGRGNTEAFFGQGTRLTVV.

The genes are TRBV15 and TRBJ2-7, with D unresolved. Germline CDR1 and CDR2: LNHNV and YYDKDF (reference sequence). The CDR3 has 14 residues. Trimming shortened V by 0 bases and J by 7 bases, and 13 bases separated the two germline ends. The CDR3 bases are TGTGCCACCAGCAGAGATCGCAGAGCTACAGAGCAGTACTTC. It encodes CATSRDRRATEQYF.

A single count supports this clone. The chain has TRBV27 and TRBJ2-7; TRBD1 matches 11 bases. Germline assignment: CDR1 MNHEY and CDR2 SMNVEV (reference sequence). V shed 3 bases, J shed 6 bases, and the junction held 7 bases outside the gene matches. This CDR3 has 15 residues. The CDR3: CASSLKSGQGVEQYF. In DNA, the CDR3 is TGTGCCAGCAGTTTGAAGTCGGGACAGGGGGTCGAGCAGTACTTC.

This rearrangement joins TRBV6-4 to TRBJ1-2; 7 positions match TRBD1. V was clipped by 6 bases and J by 7 bases; unmatched bases: 11. The CDR3 totals 14 residues. From germline, CDR1 is MRHNA and CDR2 SNTAGT. As DNA, the CDR3 is TGTGCCAGCAGAATCGGACAGGAGGCGGGTGGCTACACCTTC. It codes for CASRIGQEAGGYTF.

Written as DNA, the CDR3 is TGCGCCAGCAGCCAAGCGGGGGCCAATGGCTACACCTTC. The encoded protein is CASSQAGANGYTF. This chain connects TRBV4-3 to TRBJ1-2, with a tentative D call TRBD1 (6 bases). The V gene lost 1 base and the J gene lost 6 bases, with 9 bases spanning the gap. This CDR3 spans 13 amino acids. Germline CDR1 is LGHNA and CDR2 is YSLEER.

J is TRBJ2-2 and V is TRBV24-1, with 9 bases matching TRBD2. Germline CDR1 is KGHDR and CDR2 is SFDVKD. J was trimmed by 1 base and V by 5 bases; bases with no gene match: 4. The CDR3 has 16 residues. The CDR3 protein is CATSGIAGENTGELFF. Here the CDR3 DNA reads TGTGCCACCAGTGGTATAGCGGGAGAGAACACCGGGGAGCTGTTTTTT.